These 31 T cell receptor beta chains came from one sample sequenced in a study of regulatory T cells in long-lasting Graves disease. Time point reported: persistent/refractory GD, antithyroid drugs over 5 years with positive TRAb. Extracted RNA from PBMCs served as the source of the TCR library. In building TCR beta libraries, iRepertoire HTBI primers were used together with Arm-PCR of CDR3 regions. TCRdb passed the multiplex PCR reads through MiXCR, listing each CDR3 protein once. Of about 290,000 distinct CDR3 sequences listed, roughly 21% were seen once; the top ten hold roughly 50%. The input for sequencing was peripheral blood mononuclear cells (PBMCs), taken when the disease was refractory, from a patient treated with antithyroid drugs. These receptors originate from a female donor with Graves disease.

V is TRBV7-8 and J is TRBJ1-1; D is unclear. This CDR3 is 16 amino acids long. V was cut by 5 bases and J by 1 base, with 17 bases left in between. CDR1 and CDR2 (germline): SGHVS, FQNEAQ. CDR3 nucleotides: TGTGCCAGCAGCCCAAGGGTCGGCAGGAGGAACACTGAAGCTTTCTTT. It translates to CASSPRVGRRNTEAFF.

This clonotype was seen a few times. This sequence joins TRBV19 and TRBJ2-2, with D maybe TRBD2 (5 bases). V was shortened by 6 bases and J by 7 bases, with 18 bases between the two germline ends. The CDR3 loop spans 15 amino acids. Germline assignment: CDR1 LNHDA and CDR2 SQIVND (reference sequence). Here the CDR3 DNA reads TGTGCCAGTAGCGTTGCCGGGCGAGGAGGCGGGGAGCTGTTTTTT. This codes for CASSVAGRGGGELFF.

This chain links TRBV6-1 with TRBJ1-6, with D maybe TRBD1 (5 bases). The CDR3 loop spans 16 amino acids. Germline values: CDR1 MNHNS, CDR2 SASEGT. V lost 6 bases and J lost 7, with 19 bases in between. The CDR3 DNA sequence: TGTGCCAGCAGGAGACAGAGGGTCGTCCCGAATTCACCCCTCCACTTT. This encodes CASRRQRVVPNSPLHF.

CDR3 nucleotides: TGTGCCAGCTCACCACCGCTGGGGACAGGGGCCGAGCAGTACTTC. Encoded protein: CASSPPLGTGAEQYF. V gene TRBV18 combines with J gene TRBJ2-7; 10 nucleotides match TRBD1. Trimming removed 0 bases from V and 6 bases from J; junction bases left unmatched: 5. Germline assignment: CDR1 KGHSH and CDR2 LQKENI. This CDR3 has 15 residues.

The V call is TRBV6-1, the J call TRBJ2-2; 9 bases line up with TRBD1. This CDR3 is built from 17 residues. V lost 11 bases, J lost 4 bases, and 17 bases stayed unmatched. Germline CDR1 and CDR2: MNHNS and SASEGT. In DNA, the CDR3 is TGTGCCGGATCGCCGCGGGACAGGGATGCGAGCACCGGGGAGCTGTTTTTT. Protein sequence: CAGSPRDRDASTGELFF.

CDR3 amino acids: CASSQDSTGTGELFF. DNA of the CDR3: TGTGCCAGCTCCCAGGACAGCACAGGCACCGGGGAGCTGTTTTTT. The V and J genes are TRBV6-1 and TRBJ2-2; perhaps TRBD1 as D (6 bases). Trimming removed 8 bases from V and 4 bases from J, with 17 bases in between. CDR3 length: 15 residues. CDR1 and CDR2 (germline): MNHNS, SASEGT.

This clonotype was recorded at least ten times. V and J are TRBV27 and TRBJ1-5; D is uncertain. Germline V gene lookup returns CDR1 MNHEY and CDR2 SMNVEV (reference sequence). Trimming left V 3 bases short and J 5 bases short, with 11 bases between. CDR3 length: 14 residues. In DNA, the CDR3 is TGTGCCAGCAGTTTCTCAGGCAGACATCAGCCCCAGCATTTT. Translating it yields CASSFSGRHQPQHF.

This clonotype was observed many times. J is TRBJ1-4 and V is TRBV2, with 8 nucleotides matching TRBD1. The length of the CDR3 is 14 residues. V trimming: 6 bases; J trimming: 8 bases; junction bases outside the gene matches: 8. The germline CDR1 and CDR2 sequences are SNHLY and FYNNEI. This CDR3 is CASRPDRGGEKLFF. The DNA for the CDR3 is TGTGCCAGCAGACCCGACAGGGGTGGGGAAAAACTGTTTTTT.

This clonotype was found many times. V usage is TRBV27 and J usage is TRBJ1-5, with no clear D. There are 13 residues in the CDR3. CDR1 and CDR2 (germline): MNHEY, SMNVEV (reference sequence). The ends were cut back, 6 bases at V and 1 base at J, with 7 bases in the middle. CDR3 region: CASSRLSNQPQHF. CDR3 nucleotides: TGTGCCAGCAGCAGGTTAAGCAATCAGCCCCAGCATTTT.

In its sample, this clonotype was seen many times. In DNA, the CDR3 is TGTGCCAGCAGCATGGGGATTAGTGACAACGAGCAGTACTTC. Amino acid sequence: CASSMGISDNEQYF. The chain is built from TRBV3-1 and TRBJ2-7; D is ambiguous. The CDR3 spans 14 residues. Looked up from germline, CDR1 is LGHDT and CDR2 is YNNKEL (reference sequence). The V end was cut by 5 bases, the J end by 5 bases, with 16 bases between.

This clonotype was picked up many times. J is TRBJ2-7 and V is TRBV6-2 or TRBV6-3; a weak D match, TRBD2 (6 bases). V lost 7 bases to trimming and J lost 1 base, with 20 bases between them. Germline V gene data show CDR1 as MNHEY and CDR2 as SVGEGT. This CDR3 has 16 residues. The CDR3 DNA reads as TGTGCCAGCACCAGGGTTACTCTAGCGTCATCCTACGAGCAGTACTTC. Encoded protein: CASTRVTLASSYEQYF.

The chain recombines TRBV27 with TRBJ1-1; tentative D call: TRBD1 (6 bases). Trimming removed 10 bases at V and 3 bases at J, with 15 bases between. The CDR3 loop spans 13 amino acids. Looked up from germline, CDR1 is MNHEY and CDR2 is SMNVEV (reference sequence). The CDR3 DNA sequence: TGTGCCACCAAGCAGGGGCCCTACACTGAAGCTTTCTTT. Amino acids: CATKQGPYTEAFF.

This clonotype was seen a few times. This chain connects TRBV7-2 to TRBJ1-1; 7 positions match TRBD1. The CDR3 totals 14 residues. With 3 bases clipped from V and 3 bases from J, the junction kept 4 bases outside the gene matches. CDR1 and CDR2 (germline): SGHTA, FQGNSA. Here the CDR3 DNA reads TGTGCCAGCAGCTTTCGGACAGGAGACACTGAAGCTTTCTTT. Its protein is CASSFRTGDTEAFF.

The rearrangement links TRBV29-1 to TRBJ2-7, with 9 bases fitting TRBD1. The germline CDR1 and CDR2 sequences are SQVTM and ANQGSEA. The CDR3 totals 13 residues. J lost 2 bases, V lost 6 bases, and 5 bases had no gene match. In nucleotides, the CDR3 is TGCAGCGTGGGGACAGGGACAGCCTACGAGCAGTACTTC. It translates to CSVGTGTAYEQYF.

This clonotype has at least ten counts. The chain carries TRBV6-1 and TRBJ1-6; 8 nucleotides match TRBD1. From germline, CDR1 is MNHNS and CDR2 SASEGT. The CDR3 totals 16 residues. Trimming at V came to 6 bases and at J to 0 bases, leaving 4 bases not matched to a gene. The CDR3 DNA is TGTGCCAGCAGAAGGGACAGGAGCTCCTATAATTCACCCCTCCACTTT. Translating it yields CASRRDRSSYNSPLHF.

Concerning this clonotype: A much larger clonotype is one base distant, so this may be a read error. Given the absence of the conserved phenylalanine or tryptophan at the CDR3 end, a read error is likely. The J gene is TRBJ1-1, the V gene TRBV7-8; TRBD1 might be the D (6 bases). This CDR3 has 15 amino acids. Per germline, CDR1 SGHVS and CDR2 FQNEAQ. The V and J ends lost 5 bases and 1 base respectively, with 14 bases between them. Here the CDR3 reads CASSDRRTANTEAFL. CDR3 DNA sequence: TGTGCCAGCAGCGATCGGCGGACAGCGAACACTGAAGCTTTCCTT.

The sample holds a few counts of this clonotype. The J gene is TRBJ2-5, the V gene TRBV27; TRBD2 aligns across 9 bases. V lost 0 bases, J lost 5 bases, and 7 bases stayed unmatched. The CDR3 covers 16 residues. The germline V gene has CDR1 MNHEY and CDR2 SMNVEV (reference sequence). The DNA of the CDR3 is TGTGCCAGCAGTTTATCGGTAGCGGGGGTCTTGGAGACCCAGTACTTC. Its protein product is CASSLSVAGVLETQYF.

This clonotype occurred a few times. This sequence joins TRBV7-2 and TRBJ2-5; 9 nucleotides line up with TRBD2. Germline trimming cut 1 base from V and 10 bases from J; bases unmatched to any gene: 7. Germline-derived CDR1 and CDR2 are SGHTA and FQGNSA. This CDR3 has 14 amino acids. DNA of the CDR3: TGTGCCAGCAGCTTAGAAGGGACTAGCCAGATCCAGTACTTC. Its translation is CASSLEGTSQIQYF.

This chain joins TRBV11-2 and TRBJ1-1, with D uncertain. The V end was cut by 2 bases, the J end by 6 bases, with 13 bases between. CDR1 is SGHAT and CDR2 is FQNNGV in the germline V gene. The CDR3 extends over 14 amino acids. CDR3 sequence reads: CASSLHSARPEAFF. The CDR3 DNA reads as TGTGCCAGCAGCTTACATTCAGCCCGCCCTGAAGCTTTCTTT.

Ten or more counts support this clonotype. The V and J genes are TRBV11-2 and TRBJ2-5; D is unclear. V lost 7 bases to trimming and J lost 5 bases, with 8 bases between them. CDR3 size: 11 residues. Germline values: CDR1 SGHAT, CDR2 FQNNGV. CDR3 residues: CASTVEETQYF. CDR3 DNA: TGTGCCAGCACGGTCGAGGAGACCCAGTACTTC.

There are a few counts of this clonotype. The V call is TRBV4-2, the J call TRBJ2-7, with TRBD2 matching 8 bases. Per germline, CDR1 LGHNA and CDR2 YNFKEQ. V was pared by 2 bases and J by 6 bases, with 6 bases of the junction left unmatched. This CDR3 is built from 14 residues. The CDR3 protein is CASSQRGLVREQYF. The CDR3 DNA reads as TGTGCCAGCAGCCAAAGGGGACTAGTCCGCGAGCAGTACTTC.

A few counts support this clonotype. Just one base apart from a much larger clone, this may be a read error. For the CDR3, the DNA is TGTGCCATCGGTGATCTCCCACATACGGACGAGCAGTACTTC. Residues: CAIGDLPHTDEQYF. This chain joins TRBV10-3 and TRBJ2-7; D gene unclear. The CDR3 is 14 amino acids. Looked up from germline, CDR1 is ENHRY and CDR2 is SYGVKD.

The gene calls are TRBV7-2 and TRBJ2-4, with TRBD1 identical over 9 bases. The V gene end was trimmed by 1 base and the J gene end by 16 bases; junction bases not matched to a gene: 11. The CDR3 has 14 amino acids. Germline V gene lookup returns CDR1 SGHTA and CDR2 FQGNSA. CDR3 coding DNA: TGTGCCAGCAGCTTAGATTCCCGGGACAGGGTTAAATACTTC. Amino acids: CASSLDSRDRVKYF.

This clonotype was seen a handful of times. This sequence joins TRBV29-1 and TRBJ1-2; possibly TRBD1 for D (6 bases). Trimming stripped 1 base from V and 4 bases from J, with 19 bases between. CDR3 length: 16 amino acids. CDR1 is SQVTM, CDR2 ANQGSEA, per germline. This CDR3 reads CSVEGVGGALTYGYTF. CDR3 sequence (DNA): TGCAGCGTTGAAGGGGTTGGGGGGGCCCTGACCTATGGCTACACCTTC.

This clonotype was found a few times. The chain joins TRBV6-1 to TRBJ2-7; 9 positions agree with TRBD1. This CDR3 has 16 amino acids. V gave up 1 base and J gave up 7 bases; unmatched junction bases: 11. Germline V gene lookup returns CDR1 MNHNS and CDR2 SASEGT. This CDR3 reads CASSEGRGQGSAEQYF. The CDR3 bases are TGTGCCAGCAGTGAAGGTCGGGGACAGGGCTCAGCGGAGCAGTACTTC.

This clonotype was seen at least ten times. The chain combines TRBV7-8 with TRBJ1-5, with a possible D match to TRBD1 (5 bases). V was clipped by 5 bases and J by 6 bases, with 23 bases between them. CDR1 is SGHVS, CDR2 FQNEAQ, per germline. The CDR3 is made up of 17 amino acids. The CDR3 loop reads CASSPLGVRGVRQPQHF. The CDR3 DNA sequence: TGTGCCAGCAGCCCCTTAGGGGTGCGAGGGGTGCGTCAGCCCCAGCATTTT.

The V call is TRBV7-9, the J call TRBJ1-1; no definite D call. The ends were cut back, 2 bases at V and 5 bases at J, with 12 bases in the middle. CDR1 and CDR2 from the germline V gene are SEHNR and FQNEAQ (reference sequence). The CDR3 is made up of 14 amino acids. CDR3 sequence reads: CASSLFVGLTEAFF. Here the CDR3 DNA reads TGTGCCAGCAGCTTATTCGTCGGACTAACTGAAGCTTTCTTT.

This chain uses TRBV6-5 with TRBJ1-4, with D hard to call. The CDR3 runs to 14 residues. The germline V gene has CDR1 MNHEY and CDR2 SVGAGI. Trimming took 4 bases from V and 3 from J, leaving 9 bases between them. DNA for the CDR3: TGTGCCAGCAGTTCAATCGCCCCTAATGAAAAACTGTTTTTT. As protein: CASSSIAPNEKLFF.

This clonotype was counted at least ten times. The chain is built from TRBV30 and TRBJ2-2; TRBD2 is a possible D gene (5 bases). The CDR3 extends over 14 amino acids. Germline lookup yields CDR1 GTSNPN and CDR2 SVGIG (reference sequence). Trimming shortened V by 0 bases and J by 4 bases, and 9 bases separated the two germline ends. CDR3 coding DNA: TGTGCCTGGAGTGTTGTAGGAGGCACCGGGGAGCTGTTTTTT. This sequence encodes CAWSVVGGTGELFF.

In its sample, this clonotype was seen many times. V gene TRBV27 combines with J gene TRBJ1-4; D call uncertain. The CDR3 loop spans 14 amino acids. The V end was cut by 5 bases, the J end by 7 bases, with 14 bases between. Germline values: CDR1 MNHEY, CDR2 SMNVEV (reference sequence). The CDR3 DNA is TGTGCCAGCAGTCCCGCCGGACCGTTTGAAAAACTGTTTTTT. It codes for CASSPAGPFEKLFF.

Comment on this clonotype: At one end the junction does not follow the germline gene, possibly because of a read error. V usage is TRBV20-1 and J usage is TRBJ2-7; 8 bases map to TRBD2. The CDR3 is made up of 15 amino acids. CDR1 DFQATT and CDR2 SNEGSKA come from the germline V gene (reference sequence). CDR3 nucleotide sequence: TGCAGTGCTAGAGGCGTAGCGGGAAAGGGCTACGAGCGGTACTTC. It specifies CSARGVAGKGYERYF.